The 5 T cell receptor beta chains in this list originate from one sample, sequenced in a study of CD8 T cells in ankylosing spondylitis. TCRdb itself ran the 5' RACE reads through MiXCR, one entry per CDR3 protein. The table lists about 36,000 distinct CDR3 sequences, over 10% of them singletons. Sequencing was done on a sample of synovial fluid, either unsorted or a sorted T cell fraction (not recorded which). The receptors come from a male donor with ankylosing spondylitis.

This sequence joins TRBV6-5 and TRBJ2-3, with TRBD1 matching 10 bases. Unmatched junction bases numbered 1, after V lost 0 bases and J lost 4 bases. From germline, CDR1 is MNHEY and CDR2 SVGAGI. The CDR3 runs to 15 residues. The CDR3 region has the DNA TGTGCCAGCAGTTACTCGACAGGGGGCGCAGATACGCAGTATTTT. As protein: CASSYSTGGADTQYF.

A few counts support this clonotype. V usage is TRBV28 and J usage is TRBJ2-6, with 9 bases that match TRBD1. The J segment lost 0 bases and the V segment lost 4 bases, leaving 7 bases of the junction unmatched. The CDR3 length is 18 residues. CDR1 is MDHEN and CDR2 is SYDVKM in the germline V gene. The CDR3 nucleotides read TGTGCCAGCAGTTACAGGGGGCGACCCTTCTCTGGGGCCAACGTCCTGACTTTC. This sequence encodes CASSYRGRPFSGANVLTF. The entire variable domain, with the rest obtained from reference TRBV28 and TRBJ2-6, is as follows: DVKVTQSSRYLVKRTGEKVFLECVQDMDHENMFWYRQDPGLGLRLIYFSYDVKMKEKGDIPEGYSVSREKKERFSLILESASTNQTSMYLCASSYRGRPFSGANVLTFGAGSRLTVL.

This clonotype has just a few counts. The rearrangement links TRBV9 to TRBJ1-1, with a tentative D call TRBD1 (5 bases). From germline, CDR1 is SGDLS and CDR2 YYNGEE. The CDR3 extends over 13 amino acids. V lost 4 bases, J lost 8 bases, and 15 bases lay in between. The DNA for the CDR3 is TGTGCCAGCAGCCAGCCTAACGACAGAGAAGCTTTCTTT. Its translation is CASSQPNDREAFF.

This chain links TRBV6-2 or TRBV6-3 with TRBJ2-5, with D perhaps matching TRBD2 (6 bases). The CDR3 extends over 14 amino acids. V lost 4 bases and J 1 base, leaving 10 bases between the germline ends. Germline loops: CDR1 MNHEY, CDR2 SVGEGT. CDR3 sequence reads: CASSLTSTQETQYF. CDR3 in DNA: TGTGCCAGCAGTTTGACTAGTACCCAAGAGACCCAGTACTTC.

This clonotype has ten or more counts. The chain uses TRBV7-9 and TRBJ2-1, with a weak D call TRBD1 (5 bases). This CDR3 has 15 residues. Per the germline V gene, CDR1 is SEHNR and CDR2 is FQNEAQ (reference sequence). V was trimmed by 3 bases and J by 6 bases, leaving 15 bases between them. The CDR3 region is CASSLTGRVLNEQFF. The CDR3 DNA is TGTGCCAGCAGCTTGACGGGCAGGGTCCTCAATGAGCAGTTCTTC.